Following are 8 T cell receptor beta chains from one sample sequenced in a study of blood T cell repertoires in COVID-19. Sequencing used immunoSEQ multiplex PCR; TCRdb keeps in-frame clones, though not all of them. Among tens of thousands of clones, over 75% were seen once, and the ten largest hold around a tenth. Sequencing was carried out using peripheral blood. The receptors originated from a man aged 50 to 59 with COVID-19, enrolled during active disease.

This chain joins TRBV13 and TRBJ2-7; 10 bases align to TRBD2. J was trimmed by 4 bases and V by 5 bases; bases with no gene match: 8. The CDR3 totals 15 residues. Per the germline V gene, CDR1 is PRHDT and CDR2 is FYEKMQ (reference sequence). In DNA form, the CDR3 reads TGTGCCAGCAGCGGGGGTGCTAGCGGGAGTTACGAGCAGTACTTC. It is translated as CASSGGASGSYEQYF. Full variable domain (rest looked up from reference TRBV13 and TRBJ2-7): AAGVIQSPRHLIKEKRETATLKCYPIPRHDTVYWYQQGPGQDPQFLISFYEKMQSDKGSIPDRFSAQQFSDYHSELNMSSLELGDSALYFCASSGGASGSYEQYFGPGTRLTVT.

This chain connects TRBV11-1 to TRBJ1-2, with TRBD1 identical over 7 bases. J gave up 9 bases and V 1 base, and 2 bases lay outside the gene matches. The CDR3 extends over 12 amino acids. Germline V gene lookup returns CDR1 SGHAT and CDR2 FQDESV (reference sequence). The CDR3 region has the DNA TGTGCCAGCAGCTTAGAGGGGGCACGCTACACCTTC. It yields the protein CASSLEGARYTF.

The chain employs TRBV6-6 and TRBJ2-1; no definite D call. Germline CDR1 is MNHNY and CDR2 is SVGAGI (reference sequence). The CDR3 sequence is 13 residues long. With 4 bases removed from V and 0 bases from J, the gap between germline ends came to 4 bases. The CDR3 spells CASSSNSYNEQFF. CDR3 sequence (DNA): TGTGCCAGCAGTTCTAACTCCTACAATGAGCAGTTCTTC.

As regards this clone: The same CDR3 is also encoded by other DNA sequences in this sample. This chain links TRBV30 with TRBJ1-5, with D possibly matching TRBD1 (6 bases). CDR3 length equals 13 residues. Trimming stripped 1 base from V and 2 bases from J, with 6 bases between. Germline-derived CDR1 and CDR2 are GTSNPN and SVGIG (reference sequence). Written as DNA, the CDR3 is TGTGCCTGGAGTGGACAGGGCAATCAGCCCCAGCATTTT. Its translation: CAWSGQGNQPQHF.

The chain recombines TRBV14 with TRBJ2-1; TRBD1 matches at 7 bases. The CDR3 runs to 18 residues. The J segment lost 2 bases and the V segment lost 4 bases, leaving 14 bases of the junction unmatched. Germline-derived CDR1 and CDR2 are SGHDN and FVKESK. The CDR3 sequence: CASSPITEGQRAYNEQFF. The DNA of the CDR3 is TGTGCCAGCAGCCCAATTACCGAGGGACAGCGAGCCTACAATGAGCAGTTCTTC.

The rearrangement uses TRBV5-5 and TRBJ1-3, with D maybe TRBD1 (5 bases). Deletions cut 1 base from V and 2 bases from J, with 7 bases between. The CDR3 contains 14 residues. Germline loops: CDR1 SGHKS, CDR2 YYEKEE (reference sequence). CDR3 coding DNA: TGTGCCAGCAGCTTGTCGGGGGCTGGAAACACCATATATTTT. Translating gives CASSLSGAGNTIYF.

The CDR3 DNA follows: TGTGCCACCAGCAGGTACGGGGAAGGCTACGAGCAGTACTTC. It is translated as CATSRYGEGYEQYF. V usage is TRBV15 and J usage is TRBJ2-7, with D possibly being TRBD2 (5 bases). This CDR3 comprises 14 residues. Per the germline V gene, CDR1 is LNHNV and CDR2 is YYDKDF (reference sequence). Trimming took off 3 bases at V and 3 bases at J, with 12 bases between the two ends. Full variable domain (outside the CDR3, taken from reference TRBV15 and TRBJ2-7): DAMVIQNPRYQVTQFGKPVTLSCSQTLNHNVMYWYQQKSSQAPKLLFHYYDKDFNNEADTPDNFQSRRPNTSFCFLDIRSPGLGDTAMYLCATSRYGEGYEQYFGPGTRLTVT.

In its sample, this clone is medium-sized. The chain combines TRBV6-5 with TRBJ2-7; 7 bases fit TRBD2. The CDR3 runs to 12 residues. V shed 7 bases, J shed 3 bases, and the junction held 3 bases outside the gene matches. Germline V gene data show CDR1 as MNHEY and CDR2 as SVGAGI. Here the CDR3 reads CASKGLGYEQYF. CDR3 DNA: TGTGCCAGCAAAGGACTAGGCTACGAGCAGTACTTC.